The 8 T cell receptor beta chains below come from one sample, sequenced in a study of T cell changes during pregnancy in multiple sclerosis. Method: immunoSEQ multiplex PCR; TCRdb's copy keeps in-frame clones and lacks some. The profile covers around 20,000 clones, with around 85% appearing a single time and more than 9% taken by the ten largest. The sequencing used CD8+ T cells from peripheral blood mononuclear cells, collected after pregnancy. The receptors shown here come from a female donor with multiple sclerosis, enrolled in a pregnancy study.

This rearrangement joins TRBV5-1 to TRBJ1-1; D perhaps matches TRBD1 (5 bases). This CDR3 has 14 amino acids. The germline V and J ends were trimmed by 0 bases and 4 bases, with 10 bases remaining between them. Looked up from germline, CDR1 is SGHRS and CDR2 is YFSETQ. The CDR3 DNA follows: TGCGCCAGCAGCTTGGCATACGGGGGCACTGAAGCTTTCTTT. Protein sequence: CASSLAYGGTEAFF.

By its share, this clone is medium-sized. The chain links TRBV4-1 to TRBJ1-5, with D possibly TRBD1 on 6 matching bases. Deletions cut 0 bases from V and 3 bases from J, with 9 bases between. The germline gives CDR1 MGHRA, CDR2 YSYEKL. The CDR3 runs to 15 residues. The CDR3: CASSQEPGVNQPQHF. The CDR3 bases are TGCGCCAGCAGCCAAGAACCAGGGGTCAATCAGCCCCAGCATTTT.

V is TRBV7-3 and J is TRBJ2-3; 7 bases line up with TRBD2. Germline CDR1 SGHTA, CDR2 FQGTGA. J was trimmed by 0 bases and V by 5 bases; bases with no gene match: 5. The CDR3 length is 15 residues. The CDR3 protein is CASSLLGGSTDTQYF. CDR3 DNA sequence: TGTGCCAGCAGCCTCCTGGGGGGGAGCACAGATACGCAGTATTTT. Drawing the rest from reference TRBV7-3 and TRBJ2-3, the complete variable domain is GAGVSQTPSNKVTEKGKYVELRCDPISGHTALYWYRQSLGQGPEFLIYFQGTGAADDSGLPNDRFFAVRPEGSVSTLKIQRTERGDSAVYLCASSLLGGSTDTQYFGPGTRLTVL.

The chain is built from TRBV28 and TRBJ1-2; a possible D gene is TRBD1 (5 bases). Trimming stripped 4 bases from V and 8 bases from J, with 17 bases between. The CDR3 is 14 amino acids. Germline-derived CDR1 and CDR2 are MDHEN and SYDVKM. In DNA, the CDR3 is TGTGCCAGCAGTTCTCCGCCGGGAGGGGCCGGCTACACCTTC. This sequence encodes CASSSPPGGAGYTF.

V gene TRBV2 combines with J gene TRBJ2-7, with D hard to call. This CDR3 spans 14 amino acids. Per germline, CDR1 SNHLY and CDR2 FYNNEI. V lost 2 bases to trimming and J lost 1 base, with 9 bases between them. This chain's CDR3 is CASSEMGRSYEQYF. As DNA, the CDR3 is TGTGCCAGCAGTGAAATGGGCAGATCCTACGAGCAGTACTTC.

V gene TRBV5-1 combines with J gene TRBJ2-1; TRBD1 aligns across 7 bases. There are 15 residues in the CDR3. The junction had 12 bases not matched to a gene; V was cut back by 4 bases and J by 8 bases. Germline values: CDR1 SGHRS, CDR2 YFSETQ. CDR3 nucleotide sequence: TGCGCCAGCAGCCTAGGTAGACAGGGTGGTCATGAGCAGTTCTTC. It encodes CASSLGRQGGHEQFF. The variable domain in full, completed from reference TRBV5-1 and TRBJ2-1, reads KAGVTQTPRYLIKTRGQQVTLSCSPISGHRSVSWYQQTPGQGLQFLFEYFSETQRNKGNFPGRFSGRQFSNSRSEMNVSTLELGDSALYLCASSLGRQGGHEQFFGPGTRLTVL.

For the CDR3, the DNA is TGTGCCAGCAGCTTACTACAGGAGACTCTCTACGAGCAGTACTTC. Protein: CASSLLQETLYEQYF. The V call is TRBV5-6, the J call TRBJ2-7; possible D gene TRBD1, 5 bases. Germline CDR1 and CDR2: SGHDT and YYEEEE. This CDR3 is 15 amino acids long. V lost 2 bases, J lost 3 bases, and 15 bases lay in between. The full variable domain, its missing parts supplied by reference TRBV5-6 and TRBJ2-7, is DAGVTQSPTHLIKTRGQQVTLRCSPKSGHDTVSWYQQALGQGPQFIFQYYEEEERQRGNFPDRFSGHQFPNYSSELNVNALLLGDSALYLCASSLLQETLYEQYFGPGTRLTVT.

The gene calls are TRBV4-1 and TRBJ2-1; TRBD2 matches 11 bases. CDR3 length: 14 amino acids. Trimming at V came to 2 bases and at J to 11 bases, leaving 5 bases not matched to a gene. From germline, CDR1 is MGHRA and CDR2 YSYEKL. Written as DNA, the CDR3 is TGCGCCAGCAGCCAACCGGGACTAGCGGAAAAGCAGTTCTTC. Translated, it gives CASSQPGLAEKQFF.